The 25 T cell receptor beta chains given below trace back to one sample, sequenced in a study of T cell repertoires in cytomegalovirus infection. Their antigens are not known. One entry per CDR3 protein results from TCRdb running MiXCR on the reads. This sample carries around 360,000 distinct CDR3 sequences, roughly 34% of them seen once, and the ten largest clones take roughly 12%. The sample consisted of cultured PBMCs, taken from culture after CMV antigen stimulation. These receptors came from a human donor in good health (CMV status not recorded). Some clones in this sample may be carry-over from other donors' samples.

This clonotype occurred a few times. The chain's CDR3 is CASSWTGAPSGANVLTF. As DNA, the CDR3 is TGTGCCAGCAGCTGGACAGGGGCCCCCTCTGGGGCCAACGTCCTGACTTTC. The chain joins TRBV7-2 to TRBJ2-6, with 9 bases identical to TRBD1. This CDR3 spans 17 amino acids. Germline V gene sequence: CDR1 SGHTA, CDR2 FQGNSA. Losses at the gene ends were 4 bases for V and 0 bases for J; bases not matched to a gene: 4.

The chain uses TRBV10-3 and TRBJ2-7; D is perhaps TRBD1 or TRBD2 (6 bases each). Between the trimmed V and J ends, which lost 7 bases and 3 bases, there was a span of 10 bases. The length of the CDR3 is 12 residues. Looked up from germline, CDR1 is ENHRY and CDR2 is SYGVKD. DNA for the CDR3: TGTGCCATCAAGGGGGAGGACTACGAGCAGTACTTC. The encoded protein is CAIKGEDYEQYF.

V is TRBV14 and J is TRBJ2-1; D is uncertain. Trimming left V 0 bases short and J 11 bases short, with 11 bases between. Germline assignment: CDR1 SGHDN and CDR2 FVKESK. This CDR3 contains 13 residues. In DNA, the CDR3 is TGTGCCAGCAGCCAAGAGCTGTACACTAAGCAGTTCTTC. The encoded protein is CASSQELYTKQFF.

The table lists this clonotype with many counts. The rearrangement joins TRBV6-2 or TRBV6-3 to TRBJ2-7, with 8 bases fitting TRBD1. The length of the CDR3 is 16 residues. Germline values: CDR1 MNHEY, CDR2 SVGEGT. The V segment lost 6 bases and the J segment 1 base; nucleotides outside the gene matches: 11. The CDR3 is CASSESGTGYSYEQYV. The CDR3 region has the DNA TGTGCCAGCAGCGAATCCGGGACAGGCTATTCCTACGAGCAGTACGTC.

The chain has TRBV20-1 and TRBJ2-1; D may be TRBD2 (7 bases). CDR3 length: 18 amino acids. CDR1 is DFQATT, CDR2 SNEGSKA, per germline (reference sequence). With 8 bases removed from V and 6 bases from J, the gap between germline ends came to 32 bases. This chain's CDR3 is CSSDGRELRGYSRNEQFF. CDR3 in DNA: TGCAGTTCCGATGGGCGGGAGCTAAGGGGGTATTCTCGCAATGAGCAGTTCTTC.

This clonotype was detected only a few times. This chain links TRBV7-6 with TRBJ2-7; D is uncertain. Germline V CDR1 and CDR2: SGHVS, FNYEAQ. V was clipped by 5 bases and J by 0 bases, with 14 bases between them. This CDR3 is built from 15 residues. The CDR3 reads CASSRIDRGSYEQYF. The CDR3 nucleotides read TGTGCCAGCAGCCGAATAGACCGTGGCTCCTACGAGCAGTACTTC.

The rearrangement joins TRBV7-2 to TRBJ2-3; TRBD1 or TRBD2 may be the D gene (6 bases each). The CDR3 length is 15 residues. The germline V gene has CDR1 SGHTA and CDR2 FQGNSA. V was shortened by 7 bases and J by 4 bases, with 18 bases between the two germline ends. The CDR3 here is CASTLRGVSPDTQYF. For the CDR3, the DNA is TGTGCCAGCACCCTAAGGGGGGTGAGTCCAGATACGCAGTATTTT.

CDR3 residues: CSVEKASTDTQYF. In DNA form, the CDR3 reads TGCAGCGTTGAAAAAGCTAGCACAGATACGCAGTATTTT. The V and J genes are TRBV29-1 and TRBJ2-3; D is ambiguous. The CDR3 sequence is 13 residues long. The V gene lost 2 bases and the J gene lost 0 bases, with 6 bases spanning the gap. From germline, CDR1 is SQVTM and CDR2 ANQGSEA.

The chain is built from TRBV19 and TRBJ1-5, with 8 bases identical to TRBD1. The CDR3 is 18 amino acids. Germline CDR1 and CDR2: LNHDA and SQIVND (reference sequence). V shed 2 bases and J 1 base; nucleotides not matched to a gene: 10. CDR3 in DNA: TGTGCCAGTAGTATAATCGGACAGGGAGTTTTAAGCAATCAGCCCCAGCATTTT. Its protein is CASSIIGQGVLSNQPQHF.

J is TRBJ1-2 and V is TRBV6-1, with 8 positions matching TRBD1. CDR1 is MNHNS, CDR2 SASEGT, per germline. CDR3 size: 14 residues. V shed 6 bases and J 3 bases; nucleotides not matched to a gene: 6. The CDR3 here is CASRVTTGDYGYTF. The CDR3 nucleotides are TGTGCCAGCAGAGTTACGACAGGGGACTATGGCTACACCTTC.

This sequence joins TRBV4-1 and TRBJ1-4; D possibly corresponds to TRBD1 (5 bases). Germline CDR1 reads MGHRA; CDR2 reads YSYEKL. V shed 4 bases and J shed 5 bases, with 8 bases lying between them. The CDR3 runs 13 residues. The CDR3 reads CASSLTVNEKLFF. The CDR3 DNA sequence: TGCGCCAGCAGCCTGACAGTAAATGAAAAACTGTTTTTT.

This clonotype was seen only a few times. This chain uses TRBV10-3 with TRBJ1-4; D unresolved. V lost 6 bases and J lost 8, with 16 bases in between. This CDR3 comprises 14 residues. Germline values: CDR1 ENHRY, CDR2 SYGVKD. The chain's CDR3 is CAIRPGLGGEKLFF. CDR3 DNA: TGTGCCATCAGACCGGGCCTGGGAGGGGAAAAACTGTTTTTT.

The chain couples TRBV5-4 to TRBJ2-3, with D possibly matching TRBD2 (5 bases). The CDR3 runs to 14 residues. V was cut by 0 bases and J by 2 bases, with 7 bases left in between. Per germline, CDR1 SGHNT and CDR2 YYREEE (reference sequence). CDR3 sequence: CASSLEGATDTQYF. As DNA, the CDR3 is TGTGCCAGCAGCTTGGAGGGAGCCACAGATACGCAGTATTTT.

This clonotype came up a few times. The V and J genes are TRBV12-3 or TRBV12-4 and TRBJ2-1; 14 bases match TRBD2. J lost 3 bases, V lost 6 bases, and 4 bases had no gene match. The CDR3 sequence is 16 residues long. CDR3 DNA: TGTGCCAGCAGGGGACTAGCGGGAGCAAACTACAATGAGCAGTTCTTC. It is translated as CASRGLAGANYNEQFF.

This chain's CDR3 is CASSQAGGIRSYEQYF. In DNA form, the CDR3 reads TGCGCCAGCAGCCAAGCCGGGGGAATTAGATCCTACGAGCAGTACTTC. The V call is TRBV4-1, the J call TRBJ2-7; TRBD2 might be the D (6 bases). Germline V CDR1 and CDR2: MGHRA, YSYEKL. Deletions cut 1 base from V and 1 base from J, with 14 bases between. The CDR3 sequence is 16 residues long.

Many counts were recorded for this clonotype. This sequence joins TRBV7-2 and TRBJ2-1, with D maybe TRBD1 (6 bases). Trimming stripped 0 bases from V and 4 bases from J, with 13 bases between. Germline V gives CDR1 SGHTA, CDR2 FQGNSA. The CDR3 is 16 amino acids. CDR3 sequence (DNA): TGTGCCAGCAGCTTAGCGTCCCGGGACATTTACAATGAGCAGTTCTTC. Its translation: CASSLASRDIYNEQFF.

The CDR3 spells CASSFQHGGTGGYTF. The DNA of the CDR3 is TGTGCCAGCAGCTTCCAACACGGTGGGACGGGCGGCTACACCTTC. This sequence joins TRBV11-2 and TRBJ1-2; a possible D gene is TRBD1 (5 bases). V was cut by 3 bases and J by 8 bases, with 19 bases left in between. The CDR3 totals 15 residues. Germline CDR1 and CDR2: SGHAT and FQNNGV.

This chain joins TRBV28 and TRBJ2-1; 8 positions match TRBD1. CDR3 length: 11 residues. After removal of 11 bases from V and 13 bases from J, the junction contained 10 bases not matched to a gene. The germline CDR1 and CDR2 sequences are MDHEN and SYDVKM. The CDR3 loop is CAGGQGSGQFF. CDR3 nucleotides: TGTGCCGGTGGACAGGGTTCGGGCCAGTTCTTC.

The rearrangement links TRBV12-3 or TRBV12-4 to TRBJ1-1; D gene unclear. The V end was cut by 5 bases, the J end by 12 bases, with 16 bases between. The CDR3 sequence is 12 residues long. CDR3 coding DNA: TGTGCCAGCAGTCCCGCTAGCGGGAGGCCTTTCTTT. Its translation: CASSPASGRPFF.

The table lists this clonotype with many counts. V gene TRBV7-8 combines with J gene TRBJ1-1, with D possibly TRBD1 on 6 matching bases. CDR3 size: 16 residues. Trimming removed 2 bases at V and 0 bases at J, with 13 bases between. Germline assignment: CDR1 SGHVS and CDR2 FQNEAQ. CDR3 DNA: TGTGCCAGCAGCTTATTCAGGGGAGCCATGAACACTGAAGCTTTCTTT. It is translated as CASSLFRGAMNTEAFF.

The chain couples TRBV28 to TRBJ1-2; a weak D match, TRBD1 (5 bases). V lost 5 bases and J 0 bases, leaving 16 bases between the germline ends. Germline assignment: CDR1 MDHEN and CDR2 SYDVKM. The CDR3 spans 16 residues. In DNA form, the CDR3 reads TGTGCCAGCAGTCCGCCGGGGGTCCAAGCTAACTATGGCTACACCTTC. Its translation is CASSPPGVQANYGYTF.

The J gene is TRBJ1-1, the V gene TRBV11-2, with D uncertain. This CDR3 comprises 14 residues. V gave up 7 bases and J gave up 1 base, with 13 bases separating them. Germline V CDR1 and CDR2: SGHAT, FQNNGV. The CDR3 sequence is CASIHLGGNTEAFF. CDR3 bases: TGTGCCAGCATTCACCTGGGAGGGAACACTGAAGCTTTCTTT. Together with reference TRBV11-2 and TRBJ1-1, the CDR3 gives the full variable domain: EAGVAQSPRYKIIEKRQSVAFWCNPISGHATLYWYQQILGQGPKLLIQFQNNGVVDDSQLPKDRFSAERLKGVDSTLKIQPAKLEDSAVYLCASIHLGGNTEAFFGQGTRLTVV.

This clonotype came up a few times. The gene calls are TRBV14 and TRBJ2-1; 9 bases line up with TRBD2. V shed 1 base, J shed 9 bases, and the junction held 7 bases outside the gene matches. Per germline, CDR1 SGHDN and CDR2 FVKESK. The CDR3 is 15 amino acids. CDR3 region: CASSQVGGRGGEQFF. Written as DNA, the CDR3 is TGTGCCAGCAGCCAAGTTGGCGGGAGGGGTGGTGAGCAGTTCTTC. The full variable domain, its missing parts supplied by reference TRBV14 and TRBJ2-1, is EAGVTQFPSHSVIEKGQTVTLRCDPISGHDNLYWYRRVMGKEIKFLLHFVKESKQDESGMPNNRFLAERTGGTYSTLKVQPAELEDSGVYFCASSQVGGRGGEQFFGPGTRLTVL.

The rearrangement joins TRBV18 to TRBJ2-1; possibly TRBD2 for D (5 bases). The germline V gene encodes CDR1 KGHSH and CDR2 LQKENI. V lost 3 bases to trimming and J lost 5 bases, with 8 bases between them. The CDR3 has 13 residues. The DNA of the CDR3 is TGTGCCAGCTCACCTCCCGGGGACAATGAGCAGTTCTTC. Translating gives CASSPPGDNEQFF.

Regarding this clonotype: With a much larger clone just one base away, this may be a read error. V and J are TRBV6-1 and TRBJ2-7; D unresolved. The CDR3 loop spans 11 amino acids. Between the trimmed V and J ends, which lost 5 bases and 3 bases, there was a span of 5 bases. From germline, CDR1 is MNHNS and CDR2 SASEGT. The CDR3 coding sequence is TGTGCCAGCAGTTCCATCTACGAGCAGTACTTC. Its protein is CASSSIYEQYF.